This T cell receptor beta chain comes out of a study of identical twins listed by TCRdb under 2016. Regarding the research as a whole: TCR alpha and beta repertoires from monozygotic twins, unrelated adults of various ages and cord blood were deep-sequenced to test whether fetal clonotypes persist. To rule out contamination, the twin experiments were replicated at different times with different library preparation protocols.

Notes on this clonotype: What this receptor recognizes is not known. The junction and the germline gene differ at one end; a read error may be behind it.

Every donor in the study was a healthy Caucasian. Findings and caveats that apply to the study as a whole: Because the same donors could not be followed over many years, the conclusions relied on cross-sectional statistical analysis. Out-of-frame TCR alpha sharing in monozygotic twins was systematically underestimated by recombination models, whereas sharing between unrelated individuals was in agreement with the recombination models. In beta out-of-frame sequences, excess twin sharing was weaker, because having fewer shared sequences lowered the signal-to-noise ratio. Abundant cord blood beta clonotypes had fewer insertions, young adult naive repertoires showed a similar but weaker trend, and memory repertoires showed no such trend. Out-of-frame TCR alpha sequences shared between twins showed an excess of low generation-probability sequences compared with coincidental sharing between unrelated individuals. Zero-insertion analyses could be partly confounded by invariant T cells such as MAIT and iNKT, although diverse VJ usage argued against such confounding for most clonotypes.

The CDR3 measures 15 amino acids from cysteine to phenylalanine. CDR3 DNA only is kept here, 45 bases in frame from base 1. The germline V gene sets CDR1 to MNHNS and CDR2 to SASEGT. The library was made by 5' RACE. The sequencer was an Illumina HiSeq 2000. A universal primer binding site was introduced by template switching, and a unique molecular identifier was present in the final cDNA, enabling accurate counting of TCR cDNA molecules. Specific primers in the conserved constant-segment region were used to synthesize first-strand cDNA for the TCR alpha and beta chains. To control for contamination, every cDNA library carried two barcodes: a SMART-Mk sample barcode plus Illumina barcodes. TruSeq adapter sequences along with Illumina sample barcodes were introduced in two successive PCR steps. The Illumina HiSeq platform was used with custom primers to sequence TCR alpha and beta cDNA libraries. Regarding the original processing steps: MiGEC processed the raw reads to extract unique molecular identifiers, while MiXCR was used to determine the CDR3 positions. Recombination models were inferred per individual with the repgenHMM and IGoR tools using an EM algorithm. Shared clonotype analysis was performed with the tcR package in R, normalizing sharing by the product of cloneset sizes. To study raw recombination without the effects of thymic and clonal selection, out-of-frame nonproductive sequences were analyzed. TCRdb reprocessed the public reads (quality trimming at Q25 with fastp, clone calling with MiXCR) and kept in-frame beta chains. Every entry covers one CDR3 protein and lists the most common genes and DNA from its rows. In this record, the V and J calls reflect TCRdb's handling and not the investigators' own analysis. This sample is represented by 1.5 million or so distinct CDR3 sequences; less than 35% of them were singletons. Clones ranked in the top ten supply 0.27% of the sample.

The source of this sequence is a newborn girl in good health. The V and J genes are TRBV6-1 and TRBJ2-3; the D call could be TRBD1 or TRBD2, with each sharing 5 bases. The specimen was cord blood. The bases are TGTGCCGGCAGTGAACGGGGCGACAGCACAGATACGCAGTATTTT. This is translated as CAGSERGDSTDTQYF.